Below are 16 T cell receptor beta chains sequenced from a single sample in a study of blood T cell repertoires in COVID-19. Produced via immunoSEQ multiplex PCR; TCRdb's table is partial and in-frame only. This sample has nearly 45,000 clones, with roughly 90% found just once. Specimen: peripheral blood. Receptor source: a woman at least 80 years old in a cohort sampled during active or convalescent COVID-19.

The chain links TRBV5-1 to TRBJ2-7; D is unresolved. The CDR3 loop spans 13 amino acids. V gave up 3 bases and J gave up 0 bases, with 7 bases separating them. Per germline, CDR1 SGHRS and CDR2 YFSETQ. CDR3 loop: CASSSRSSYEQYF. The DNA of the CDR3 is TGCGCCAGCAGCTCGCGGAGCTCCTACGAGCAGTACTTC.

This rearrangement joins TRBV10-2 to TRBJ1-1; tentatively, D is TRBD1 (5 bases). The V end lost 7 bases, the J end lost 1 base, and 13 bases lay between the germline ends. Germline CDR1 reads WSHSY; CDR2 reads SAAADI. The CDR3 is made up of 14 amino acids. The CDR3 DNA follows: TGCGCCAGCACTCCGGGAGACAGGAACACTGAAGCTTTCTTT. This encodes CASTPGDRNTEAFF.

The chain joins TRBV9 to TRBJ1-1, with 7 nucleotides matching TRBD1. This CDR3 has 14 amino acids. J lost 4 bases, V lost 3 bases, and 6 bases had no gene match. Per the germline V gene, CDR1 is SGDLS and CDR2 is YYNGEE. The CDR3 region has the DNA TGTGCCAGCAGCGCCCAAGACAGGGCCACTGAAGCTTTCTTT. Its protein is CASSAQDRATEAFF.

This chain joins TRBV6-5 and TRBJ1-1, with 8 nucleotides matching TRBD1. In germline, CDR1 is MNHEY, CDR2 SVGAGI. J gave up 0 bases and V 5 bases, and 5 bases lay outside the gene matches. The CDR3 consists of 15 residues. The CDR3 loop is CASSTTGVMNTEAFF. The CDR3 region has the DNA TGTGCCAGCAGTACGACAGGGGTAATGAACACTGAAGCTTTCTTT.

The chain recombines TRBV11-3 with TRBJ2-7; 7 bases are shared with TRBD2. Trimming at V came to 1 base and at J to 1 base, leaving 10 bases not matched to a gene. Looked up from germline, CDR1 is SGHNT and CDR2 is YENEEA. The CDR3 length is 17 residues. DNA of the CDR3: TGTGCCAGCAGCTTAGGCCCGAGCGGGGCTAAATCCTACGAGCAGTACTTC. Amino acids: CASSLGPSGAKSYEQYF.

V usage is TRBV19 and J usage is TRBJ1-5; 7 nucleotides align to TRBD1. The CDR3 runs to 17 residues. Germline V gene sequence: CDR1 LNHDA, CDR2 SQIVND (reference sequence). J was trimmed by 0 bases and V by 2 bases; bases with no gene match: 7. CDR3 in amino acids: CASSIKGTALSNQPQHF. The DNA of the CDR3 is TGTGCCAGTAGTATAAAGGGGACAGCTCTTAGCAATCAGCCCCAGCATTTT.

The chain uses TRBV11-3 and TRBJ2-1, with 8 bases aligning to TRBD2. The CDR3 loop spans 12 amino acids. The V segment lost 5 bases and the J segment 10 bases; nucleotides outside the gene matches: 4. Looked up from germline, CDR1 is SGHNT and CDR2 is YENEEA. CDR3 DNA: TGTGCCAGCAGCCCTAGCGGGTTCGAGCAGTTCTTC. As protein: CASSPSGFEQFF.

This chain links TRBV7-6 with TRBJ2-2, with TRBD1 identical over 8 bases. Germline trimming cut 4 bases from V and 3 bases from J; bases unmatched to any gene: 7. There are 16 residues in the CDR3. Germline assignment: CDR1 SGHVS and CDR2 FNYEAQ. CDR3 coding DNA: TGTGCCAGCAGCTATACTCCGGGACAGGACACCGGGGAGCTGTTTTTT. Its translation is CASSYTPGQDTGELFF.

The CDR3 DNA sequence: TGCGCCAGCAGCCAAGCGGCGGGAGGCGCTTCTAGCACAGATACGCAGTATTTT. Protein: CASSQAAGGASSTDTQYF. This rearrangement joins TRBV4-1 to TRBJ2-3, with TRBD2 matching over 8 bases. CDR3 size: 18 residues. J gave up 0 bases and V 1 base, and 9 bases lay outside the gene matches. Germline values: CDR1 MGHRA, CDR2 YSYEKL.

This rearrangement joins TRBV7-2 to TRBJ1-2; no definite D call. Looked up from germline, CDR1 is SGHTA and CDR2 is FQGNSA. This CDR3 is 16 amino acids long. V was pared by 2 bases and J by 5 bases, with 18 bases between. CDR3 loop: CASSLTLLPGTYGYTF. CDR3 bases: TGTGCCAGCAGCTTAACCCTCCTACCGGGAACTTATGGCTACACCTTC.

The rearrangement uses TRBV6-5 and TRBJ1-5, with a weak D call TRBD1 (6 bases). Germline CDR1 and CDR2: MNHEY and SVGAGI. This CDR3 is 15 amino acids long. Trimming stripped 0 bases from V and 7 bases from J, with 13 bases between. The CDR3 DNA reads TGTGCCAGCAGTTACTCGTCAGGGGCGCGGCAGCCCCAGCATTTT. Protein sequence: CASSYSSGARQPQHF.

This chain connects TRBV21-1 to TRBJ1-4. TRBV21-1 is given as a pseudogene. The CDR3 has 21 amino acids. The CDR3 DNA is TGTGCCAGCAGCAAAGCAGGCGGGGGGTTCACCCTCCGAGTGACTAATGAAAAACTGTTTTTT. Translated: CASSKAGGGFTLRVTNEKLFF.

This clone was counted between two and nine times. The rearrangement links TRBV12-2 to TRBJ1-5; the D segment call TRBD1 is taken from the table without a DNA check. TRBV12-2 is given as a pseudogene. The CDR3 consists of 20 residues. This CDR3 is CASRLRFLLLTGDSNQPQHF. CDR3 coding DNA: TGTGCAAGTCGCCTCCGCTTCTTGCTATTAACAGGGGATTCCAATCAGCCCCAGCATTTT.

The CDR3 region is CASSLPQDTEAFF. CDR3 DNA: TGCGCCAGCAGCTTGCCCCAGGACACTGAAGCTTTCTTT. The genes are TRBV5-1 and TRBJ1-1; D gene uncertain. Trimming pared 1 base from V and 3 bases from J, leaving 7 bases between. The CDR3 is 13 amino acids. Looked up from germline, CDR1 is SGHRS and CDR2 is YFSETQ.

V is TRBV6-2 or TRBV6-3 and J is TRBJ2-7, with TRBD2 as a possible D gene (6 bases). Trimming stripped 2 bases from V and 0 bases from J, with 11 bases between. Germline CDR1 and CDR2: MNHEY and SVGEGT. The CDR3 has 15 amino acids. The CDR3 sequence: CASSYPAGASYEQYF. DNA of the CDR3: TGTGCCAGCAGTTACCCAGCGGGCGCCTCCTACGAGCAGTACTTC.

The chain joins TRBV29-1 to TRBJ2-1; TRBD2 matches at 14 bases. V shed 7 bases, J shed 9 bases, and the junction held 8 bases outside the gene matches. CDR3 length: 14 residues. Looked up from germline, CDR1 is SQVTM and CDR2 is ANQGSEA. The CDR3 protein is CSGGLAGALSEQFF. Here the CDR3 DNA reads TGCAGCGGGGGACTAGCGGGGGCCCTCAGTGAGCAGTTCTTC.